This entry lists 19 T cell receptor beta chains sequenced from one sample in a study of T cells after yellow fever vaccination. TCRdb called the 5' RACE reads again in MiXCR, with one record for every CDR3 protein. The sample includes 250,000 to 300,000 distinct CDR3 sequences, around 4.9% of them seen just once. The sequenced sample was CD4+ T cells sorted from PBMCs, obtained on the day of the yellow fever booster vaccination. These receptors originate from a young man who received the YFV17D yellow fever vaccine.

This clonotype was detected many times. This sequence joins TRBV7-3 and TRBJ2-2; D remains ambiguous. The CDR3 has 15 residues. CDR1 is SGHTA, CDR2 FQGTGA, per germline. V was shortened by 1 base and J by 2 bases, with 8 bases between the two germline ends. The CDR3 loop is CASSLSSLNTGELFF. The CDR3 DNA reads TGTGCCAGCAGCTTAAGTAGCCTAAACACCGGGGAGCTGTTTTTT.

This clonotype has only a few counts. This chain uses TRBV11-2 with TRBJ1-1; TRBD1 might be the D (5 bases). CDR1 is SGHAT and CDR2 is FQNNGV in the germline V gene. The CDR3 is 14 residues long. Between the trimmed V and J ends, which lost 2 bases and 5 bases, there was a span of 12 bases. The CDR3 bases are TGTGCCAGCAGCTTACAGGGAGGCATTACTGAAGCTTTCTTT. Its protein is CASSLQGGITEAFF.

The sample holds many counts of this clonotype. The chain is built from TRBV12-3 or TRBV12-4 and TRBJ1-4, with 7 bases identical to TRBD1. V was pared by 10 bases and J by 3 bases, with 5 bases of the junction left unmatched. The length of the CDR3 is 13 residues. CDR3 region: CATGGVANEKLFF. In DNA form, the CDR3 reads TGTGCCACAGGGGGGGTCGCTAATGAAAAACTGTTTTTT.

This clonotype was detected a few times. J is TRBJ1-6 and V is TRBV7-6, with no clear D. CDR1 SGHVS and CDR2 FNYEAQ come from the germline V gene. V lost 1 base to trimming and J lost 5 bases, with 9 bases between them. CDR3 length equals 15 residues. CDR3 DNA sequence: TGTGCCAGCAGCTTAGGACCCGTTAATAATTCACCCCTCCACTTT. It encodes CASSLGPVNNSPLHF.

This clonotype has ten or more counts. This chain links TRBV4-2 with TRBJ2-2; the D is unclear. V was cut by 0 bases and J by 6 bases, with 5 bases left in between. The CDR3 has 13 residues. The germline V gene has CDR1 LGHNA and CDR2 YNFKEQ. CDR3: CASSQDRPGELFF. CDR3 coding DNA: TGTGCCAGCAGCCAAGACAGGCCCGGGGAGCTGTTTTTT.

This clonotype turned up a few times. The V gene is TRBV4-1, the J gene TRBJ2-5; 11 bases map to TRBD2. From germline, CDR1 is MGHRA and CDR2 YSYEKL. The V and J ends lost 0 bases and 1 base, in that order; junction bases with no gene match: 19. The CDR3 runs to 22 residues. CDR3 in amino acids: CASSQDKMEALAGGHTQETQYF. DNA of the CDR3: TGCGCCAGCAGCCAAGATAAAATGGAGGCCCTAGCGGGGGGCCATACCCAAGAGACCCAGTACTTC.

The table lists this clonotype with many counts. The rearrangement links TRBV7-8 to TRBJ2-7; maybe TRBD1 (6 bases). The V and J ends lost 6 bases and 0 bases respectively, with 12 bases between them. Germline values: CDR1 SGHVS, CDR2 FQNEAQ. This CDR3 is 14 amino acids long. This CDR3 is CASRPDRHSYEQYV. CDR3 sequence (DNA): TGTGCCAGCAGGCCCGACAGGCACTCCTACGAGCAGTACGTC.

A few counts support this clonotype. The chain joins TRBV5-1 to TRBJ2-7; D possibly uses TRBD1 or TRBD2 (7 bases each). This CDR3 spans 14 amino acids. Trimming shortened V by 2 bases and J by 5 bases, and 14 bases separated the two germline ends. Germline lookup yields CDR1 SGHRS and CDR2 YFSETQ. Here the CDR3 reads CASSLDREGDEQYF. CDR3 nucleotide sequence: TGCGCCAGCAGCTTAGACAGGGAGGGCGACGAGCAGTACTTC.

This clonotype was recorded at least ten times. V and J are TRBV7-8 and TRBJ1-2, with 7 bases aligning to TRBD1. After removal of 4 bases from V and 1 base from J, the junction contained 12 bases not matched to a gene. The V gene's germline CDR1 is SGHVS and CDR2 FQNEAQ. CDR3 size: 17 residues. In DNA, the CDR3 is TGTGCCAGCAGCTCCATCCGAACAGGGGTGGATAACTATGGCTACACCTTC. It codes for CASSSIRTGVDNYGYTF.

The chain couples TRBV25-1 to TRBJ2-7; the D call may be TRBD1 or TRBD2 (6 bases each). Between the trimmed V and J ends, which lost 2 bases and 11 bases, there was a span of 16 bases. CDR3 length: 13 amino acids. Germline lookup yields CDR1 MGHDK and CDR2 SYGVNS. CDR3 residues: CASSEAGGSREYV. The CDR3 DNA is TGTGCCAGCAGTGAAGCCGGGGGCTCGCGAGAGTACGTC.

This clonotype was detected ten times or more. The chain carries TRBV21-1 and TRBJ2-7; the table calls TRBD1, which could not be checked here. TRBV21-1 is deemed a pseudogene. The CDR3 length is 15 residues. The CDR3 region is CASSTGTGGVYEQYF. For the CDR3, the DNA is TGTGCCAGCAGCACGGGGACAGGGGGGGTCTACGAGCAGTACTTC.

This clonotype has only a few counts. The CDR3 DNA reads as TGTGCCAGCAAAGAGACAGGGAGAGTCACTGAAGCTTTCTTT. As protein: CASKETGRVTEAFF. The chain joins TRBV2 to TRBJ1-1; 7 bases are a match to TRBD1. Per the germline V gene, CDR1 is SNHLY and CDR2 is FYNNEI. The V segment lost 7 bases and the J segment 4 bases; nucleotides outside the gene matches: 9. CDR3 length equals 14 residues.

CDR3 DNA: TGTGCCAGCAGCCCGGACGGGGATAGGCAGTTCTTC. It yields the protein CASSPDGDRQFF. This chain links TRBV5-8 with TRBJ2-1, with D maybe TRBD2 (5 bases). CDR3 length equals 12 residues. The germline gives CDR1 SGHTS, CDR2 YDEGEE. V lost 4 bases, J lost 12 bases, and 14 bases lay in between.

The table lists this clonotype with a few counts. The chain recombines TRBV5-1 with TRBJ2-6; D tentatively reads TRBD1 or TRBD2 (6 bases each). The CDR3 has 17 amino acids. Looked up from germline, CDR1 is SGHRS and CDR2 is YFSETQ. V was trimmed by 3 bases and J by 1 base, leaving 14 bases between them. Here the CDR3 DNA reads TGCGCCAGCAGCTGGGGGGCGGCATTTTCTGGGGCCAACGTCCTGACTTTC. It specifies CASSWGAAFSGANVLTF.

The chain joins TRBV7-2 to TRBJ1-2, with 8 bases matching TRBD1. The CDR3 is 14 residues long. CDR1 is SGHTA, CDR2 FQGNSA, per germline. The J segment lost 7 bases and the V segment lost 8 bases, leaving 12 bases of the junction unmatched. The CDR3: CASVAGGFSPGYTF. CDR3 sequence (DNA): TGTGCCAGCGTCGCAGGGGGCTTCTCCCCTGGCTACACCTTC. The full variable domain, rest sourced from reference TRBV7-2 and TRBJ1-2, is GAGVSQSPSNKVTEKGKDVELRCDPISGHTALYWYRQSLGQGLEFLIYFQGNSAPDKSGLPSDRFSAERTGGSVSTLTIQRTQQEDSAVYLCASVAGGFSPGYTFGSGTRLTVV.

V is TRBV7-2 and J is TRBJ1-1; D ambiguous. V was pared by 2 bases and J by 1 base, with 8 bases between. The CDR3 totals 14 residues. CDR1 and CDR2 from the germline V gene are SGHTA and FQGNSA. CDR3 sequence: CASSLLTRNTEAFF. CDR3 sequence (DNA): TGTGCCAGCAGCTTATTGACGCGGAACACTGAAGCTTTCTTT.

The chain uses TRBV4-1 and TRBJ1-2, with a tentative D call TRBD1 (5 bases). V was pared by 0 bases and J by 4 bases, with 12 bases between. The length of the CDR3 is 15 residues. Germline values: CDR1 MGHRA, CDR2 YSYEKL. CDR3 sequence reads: CASSQDQGRPYGYTF. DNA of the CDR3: TGCGCCAGCAGCCAAGATCAGGGCCGACCCTATGGCTACACCTTC.

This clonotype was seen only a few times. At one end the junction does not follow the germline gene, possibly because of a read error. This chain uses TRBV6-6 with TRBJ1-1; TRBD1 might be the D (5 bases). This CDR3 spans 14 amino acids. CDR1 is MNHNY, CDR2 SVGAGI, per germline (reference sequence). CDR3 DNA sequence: TGTGCCAGCAGTAACTCGGGGGGATACACTGAAGCTTTCTTT. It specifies CASSNSGGYTEAFF.

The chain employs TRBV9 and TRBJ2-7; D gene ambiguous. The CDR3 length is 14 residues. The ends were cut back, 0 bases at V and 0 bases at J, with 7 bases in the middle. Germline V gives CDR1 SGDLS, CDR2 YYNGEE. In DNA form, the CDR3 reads TGTGCCAGCAGCGTAGCTTCGTCCTCCTACGAGCAGTACTTC. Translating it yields CASSVASSSYEQYF.